This TCR beta chain was captured by sequencing in a study of vaccination and CD4 T cells after COVID-19. The treatment here: roughly 10-day PBMC culture with coronavirus spike peptide pools or control peptides (ViraFEST assay). CD4+ T lymphocytes from the unexposed donor were collected before the COVID-19 pandemic (2011-2018). Scientists ran DNA taken from cultured CD4+ T cells through the Oncomine TCR Beta short-read assay for sequencing. Genomic DNA was isolated from cultured CD4+ T cells. TCRdb fed the PCR reads into MiXCR, producing one record per CDR3 protein. The sample has thousands of distinct CDR3 sequences, more than 30% seen once; the top ten hold approximately 30%. Notes on the study in general: Going from roughly 21 to 40, median SARS-CoV-2-reactive clonotypes did not rise significantly.

This clonotype was detected a few times. Its target is not known. This CDR3 is 13 amino acids long. Germline V gene lookup returns CDR1 DFQATT and CDR2 SNEGSKA (reference sequence). Trimming took 3 bases from V and 4 from J, leaving 10 bases between them. Input material: CD4+ T cells from blood, cultured in vitro. The chain is built from TRBV20-1 and TRBJ1-5; a weak D match, TRBD1 (5 bases). The sequence came from a human donor in good health. This chain's CDR3 is CSASKAGNQPQHF. In nucleotides, the CDR3 is TGCAGTGCTAGTAAGGCAGGGAATCAGCCCCAGCATTTT.